The 9 T cell receptor beta chains below come from one sample, sequenced in a study of molecular identifiers for immune sequencing clone quantification. TCRdb reprocessed the PCR reads with MiXCR, giving one entry per CDR3 protein. The sample includes 300,000 to 350,000 distinct CDR3 sequences, about a fifth of them seen just once. Sequencing was performed on naive CD8+ T cells from blood, with Jurkat cell RNA spiked in. Noted subset: FACS-sorted CD8+CD4-CCR7+CD45RA+ naive T cells. These receptors all stem from a human donor in good health. Some libraries in this study had Jurkat cell RNA spiked in.

This clonotype was seen ten or more times. The CDR3 nucleotides are TGTGCCAGTAGTCTCAGTGGGAGGAGTACTGGAAACACCATATATTTT. Translation gives CASSLSGRSTGNTIYF. The chain links TRBV19 to TRBJ1-3; D is uncertain. The CDR3 consists of 16 residues. V was trimmed by 5 bases and J by 2 bases, leaving 16 bases between them. The germline CDR1 and CDR2 sequences are LNHDA and SQIVND (reference sequence). The full variable domain, its missing parts supplied by reference TRBV19 and TRBJ1-3, is DGGITQSPKYLFRKEGQNVTLSCEQNLNHDAMYWYRQDPGQGLRLIYYSQIVNDFQKGDIAEGYSVSREKKESFPLTVTSAQKNPTAFYLCASSLSGRSTGNTIYFGEGSWLTVV.

Comments on this clonotype: A read error may produce the germline difference seen at one junction end. J is TRBJ2-5 and V is TRBV4-3; tentatively, D is TRBD1 (5 bases). Germline lookup yields CDR1 LGHNA and CDR2 YSLEER. This CDR3 has 16 amino acids. Here the CDR3 DNA reads TGCGCCGGCAGCCAAGATTCCTGGGCAGGGCAAGAGACCCAGTACTTC. Protein product: CAGSQDSWAGQETQYF.

This clonotype was seen a handful of times. The chain couples TRBV27 to TRBJ2-7; D is perhaps TRBD1 or TRBD2 (6 bases each). The CDR3 length is 13 residues. The V gene lost 4 bases and the J gene lost 4 bases, with 11 bases spanning the gap. Germline CDR1 MNHEY, CDR2 SMNVEV (reference sequence). CDR3 coding DNA: TGTGCCAGCAGTTGGAGGGACAATTACGAGCAGTACTTC. Protein: CASSWRDNYEQYF.

On this clonotype itself: With a much larger clone just one base away, this may be a read error. This chain links TRBV5-6 with TRBJ1-3; D is ambiguous. CDR1 and CDR2 from the germline V gene are SGHDT and YYEEEE. This CDR3 has 16 amino acids. V lost 2 bases and J 1 base, leaving 13 bases between the germline ends. CDR3 DNA sequence: TGTGCCAGCAGCTTATCTCGGCAGGATTCTGGAAACACCATATATTTT. Its translation: CASSLSRQDSGNTIYF.

The chain carries TRBV5-8 and TRBJ2-1; the D call may be TRBD1 or TRBD2 (5 bases each). The CDR3 spans 19 residues. Deletions cut 0 bases from V and 4 bases from J, with 23 bases between. CDR1 is SGHTS, CDR2 YDEGEE, per germline. The CDR3 loop is CASSLARVCVGPRYNEQFF. For the CDR3, the DNA is TGTGCCAGCAGCTTGGCTCGGGTATGCGTGGGACCTCGTTACAATGAGCAGTTCTTC.

This clonotype came up many times. The chain employs TRBV7-9 and TRBJ2-7, with D maybe TRBD1 (5 bases). Trimming left V 0 bases short and J 4 bases short, with 7 bases between. Germline loops: CDR1 SEHNR, CDR2 FQNEAQ (reference sequence). The CDR3 has 13 residues. CDR3 in DNA: TGTGCCAGCAGCTTAGCTGGACATTACGAGCAGTACTTC. Amino acids: CASSLAGHYEQYF.

This clonotype appeared many times. The CDR3 here is CASSLTKGSFSGANVLTF. As DNA, the CDR3 is TGTGCCAGCAGCTTAACGAAAGGATCTTTCTCTGGGGCCAACGTCCTGACTTTC. The genes are TRBV7-3 and TRBJ2-6; D uncertain. There are 18 residues in the CDR3. Trimming took off 0 bases at V and 0 bases at J, with 12 bases between the two ends. CDR1 is SGHTA and CDR2 is FQGTGA in the germline V gene. Combining the CDR3 with reference TRBV7-3 and TRBJ2-6 gives the whole variable domain GAGVSQTPSNKVTEKGKYVELRCDPISGHTALYWYRQSLGQGPEFLIYFQGTGAADDSGLPNDRFFAVRPEGSVSTLKIQRTERGDSAVYLCASSLTKGSFSGANVLTFGAGSRLTVL.

Regarding this clonotype: This clone may be a read error of a much larger clone one base away. The chain combines TRBV12-3 or TRBV12-4 with TRBJ2-7; D not certain. CDR3 length: 14 amino acids. V was cut by 2 bases and J by 3 bases, with 11 bases left in between. CDR3 protein: CASSLLVGVYEQYF. CDR3 DNA: TGTGCCAGCAGTTTACTAGTGGGTGTCTACGAGCAGTACTTC.

This clonotype was found many times. The gene calls are TRBV30 and TRBJ2-7; D gene unclear. V lost 4 bases and J lost 6, with 13 bases in between. The CDR3 loop spans 12 amino acids. Per the germline V gene, CDR1 is GTSNPN and CDR2 is SVGIG (reference sequence). The CDR3 DNA reads as TGTGCCTGGAAGTTATGGTCGGGCGAGCAGTACTTC. Encoded protein: CAWKLWSGEQYF.